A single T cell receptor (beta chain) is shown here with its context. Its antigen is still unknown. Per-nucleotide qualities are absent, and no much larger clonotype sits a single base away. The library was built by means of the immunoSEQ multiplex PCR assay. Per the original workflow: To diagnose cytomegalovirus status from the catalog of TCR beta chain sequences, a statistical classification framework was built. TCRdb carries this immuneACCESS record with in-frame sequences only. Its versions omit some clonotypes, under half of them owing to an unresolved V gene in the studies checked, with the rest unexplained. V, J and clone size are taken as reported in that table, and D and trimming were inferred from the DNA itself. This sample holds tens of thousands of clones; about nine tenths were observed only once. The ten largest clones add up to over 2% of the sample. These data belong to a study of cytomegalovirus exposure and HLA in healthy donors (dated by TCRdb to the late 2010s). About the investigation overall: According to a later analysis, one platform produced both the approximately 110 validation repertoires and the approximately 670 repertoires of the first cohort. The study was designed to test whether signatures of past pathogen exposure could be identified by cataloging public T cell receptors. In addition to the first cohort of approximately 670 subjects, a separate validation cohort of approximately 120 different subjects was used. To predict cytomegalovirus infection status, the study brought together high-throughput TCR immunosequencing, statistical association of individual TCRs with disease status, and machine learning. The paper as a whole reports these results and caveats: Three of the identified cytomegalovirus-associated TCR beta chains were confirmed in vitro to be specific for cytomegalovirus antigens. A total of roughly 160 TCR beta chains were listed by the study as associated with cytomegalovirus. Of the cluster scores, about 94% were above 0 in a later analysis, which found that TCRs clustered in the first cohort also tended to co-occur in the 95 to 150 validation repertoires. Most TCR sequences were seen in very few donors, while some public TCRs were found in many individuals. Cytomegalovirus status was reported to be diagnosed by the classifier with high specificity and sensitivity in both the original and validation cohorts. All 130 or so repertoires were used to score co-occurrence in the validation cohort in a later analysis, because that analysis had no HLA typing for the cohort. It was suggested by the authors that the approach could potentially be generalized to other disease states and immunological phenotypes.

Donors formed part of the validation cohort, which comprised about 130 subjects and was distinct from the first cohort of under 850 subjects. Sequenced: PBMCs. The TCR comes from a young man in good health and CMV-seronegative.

In nucleotide form, the sequence is TGTGCCAGCAGCGTAGGAAGTCAGCGGGGACCCTACGAGCAGTACTTC. Translated, it gives CASSVGSQRGPYEQYF. The rearrangement combines TRBV9 with TRBJ2-7, with 7 bases aligning to TRBD2. From its cysteine to its phenylalanine, the CDR3 spans 16 amino acids. Here the CDR3 DNA is all that survives: 48 bases in frame from base 1. CDR1 SGDLS and CDR2 YYNGEE are derived from the germline V gene. Unmatched junction bases come to 8, with V trimmed by 0 bases and J by 2 bases.